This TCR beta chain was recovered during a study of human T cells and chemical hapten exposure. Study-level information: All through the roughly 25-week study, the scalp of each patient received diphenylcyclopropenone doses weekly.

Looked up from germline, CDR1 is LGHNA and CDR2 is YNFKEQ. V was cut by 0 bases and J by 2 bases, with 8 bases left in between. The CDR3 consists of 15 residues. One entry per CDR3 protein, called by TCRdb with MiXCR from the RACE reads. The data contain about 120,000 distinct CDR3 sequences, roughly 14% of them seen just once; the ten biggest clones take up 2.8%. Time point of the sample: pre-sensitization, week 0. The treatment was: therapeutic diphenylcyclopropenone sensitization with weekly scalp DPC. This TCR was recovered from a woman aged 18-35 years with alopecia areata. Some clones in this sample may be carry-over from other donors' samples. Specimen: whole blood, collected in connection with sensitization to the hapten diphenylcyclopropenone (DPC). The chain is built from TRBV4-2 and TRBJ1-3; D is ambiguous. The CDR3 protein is CASSQEGSAGNTIYF. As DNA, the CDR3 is TGTGCCAGCAGCCAAGAGGGCAGTGCTGGAAACACCATATATTTT.